This is a list of T cell receptor beta chains from one sample in a study of cytomegalovirus exposure and HLA in healthy donors. The repertoire was sequenced with immunoSEQ multiplex PCR; TCRdb's copy has only in-frame clones and lacks some. The data show around 210,000 clones, 70% to 90% seen once. Sequencing was performed on PBMCs. Source of these receptors: a girl aged 2 to 10 in good health and CMV-seronegative. The CDR3 runs from the conserved cysteine through the conserved F or W. The order of the fields is V gene, J gene, clone size, D gene, CDR3 protein, CDR3 DNA. D genes are given only for firm matches. Size is omitted from some rows. Given values are once, few, many or a class for expanded clones.

TRBV6-4,TRBJ2-1,few,TRBD2,CASSDSKGGNEQFF,TGTGCCAGCAGTGACTCAAAGGGAGGGAATGAGCAGTTCTTC
TRBV5-1,TRBJ2-5,NA,TRBD1,CASSFPRDRARETQYF,TGCGCCAGCAGCTTTCCCCGGGACAGGGCACGAGAGACCCAGTACTTC
TRBV5-4,TRBJ2-1,NA,TRBD2,CASSGASGGAEYNEQFF,TGTGCCAGCAGCGGGGCTAGCGGGGGGGCGGAGTACAATGAGCAGTTCTTC
TRBV2,TRBJ1-5,NA,TRBD1,CASSERGQANQPQHF,TGTGCCAGCAGTGAACGTGGACAGGCAAATCAGCCCCAGCATTTT
TRBV19,TRBJ2-1,NA,TRBD2,CASSTLASAYNEQFF,TGTGCCAGTAGTACACTAGCGTCAGCCTACAATGAGCAGTTCTTC
TRBV25-1,TRBJ1-2,NA,NA,CASSETRANYGYTF,TGTGCCAGCAGTGAAACCAGGGCTAACTATGGCTACACCTTC
TRBV7-9,TRBJ2-7,NA,TRBD1,CASSEDRVNEQYF,TGTGCCAGCAGCGAGGACAGGGTCAACGAGCAGTACTTC
TRBV2,TRBJ2-7,once,NA,CASSRRVSAYEQYF,TGTGCCAGCAGCCGCCGGGTTTCGGCCTACGAGCAGTACTTC
TRBV5-1,TRBJ1-2,once,NA,CASSLIQANPYGYTF,TGCGCCAGCAGCTTGATACAGGCTAACCCCTATGGCTACACCTTC
TRBV7-9,TRBJ2-2,NA,NA,CASSSGSMNTGELFF,TGTGCCAGCAGCTCCGGGTCTATGAACACCGGGGAGCTGTTTTTT
TRBV27,TRBJ1-2,NA,TRBD1,CASKSGTGGYGYTF,TGTGCCAGCAAATCAGGGACAGGGGGCTATGGCTACACCTTC
TRBV6-1,TRBJ2-7,NA,NA,CASRLLRETSYEQYF,TGTGCCAGCAGACTGTTGCGGGAAACCTCCTACGAGCAGTACTTC
TRBV6-1,TRBJ1-5,NA,NA,CASSELNMSNQPQHF,TGTGCCAGCAGTGAATTAAACATGTCCAATCAGCCCCAGCATTTT
TRBV5-4,TRBJ2-1,NA,TRBD2,CASSLDPSGSYNEQFF,TGTGCCAGCAGCTTGGATCCTAGCGGATCCTACAATGAGCAGTTCTTC
TRBV7-9,TRBJ1-5,NA,NA,CASSLSENQPQHF,TGTGCCAGCAGCTTATCAGAAAATCAGCCCCAGCATTTT
TRBV19,TRBJ1-5,NA,NA,CASSIGNQPQHF,TGTGCCAGTAGTATCGGGAATCAGCCCCAGCATTTT
TRBV27,TRBJ2-5,NA,TRBD1,CASSLDGTGDQETQYF,TGTGCCAGCAGTTTAGATGGGACAGGAGACCAAGAGACCCAGTACTTC
TRBV7-8,TRBJ2-4,NA,TRBD2,CASSLEELATNIQYF,TGTGCCAGCAGCTTAGAGGAACTAGCGACGAACATTCAGTACTTC
TRBV6-5,TRBJ1-2,NA,NA,CASRAGTLSYGYTF,TGTGCCAGCAGAGCCGGGACACTGAGCTATGGCTACACCTTC
TRBV9,TRBJ1-2,NA,TRBD1,CASSVPSGGPNYGYTF,TGTGCCAGCAGCGTGCCGTCAGGGGGCCCTAACTATGGCTACACCTTC
TRBV28,TRBJ1-2,NA,NA,CASSPSPYGYTF,TGTGCCAGCAGCCCCTCCCCCTATGGCTACACCTTC
TRBV30,TRBJ1-3,NA,NA,CAWSLVEGGGNTIYF,TGTGCCTGGAGCCTTGTCGAGGGTGGAGGAAACACCATATATTTT
TRBV6-5,TRBJ2-5,NA,TRBD2,CASSSGTRGRQETQYF,TGTGCCAGCAGTTCCGGGACTAGAGGGAGACAAGAGACCCAGTACTTC
TRBV9,TRBJ1-1,NA,NA,CASSESGEAFF,TGTGCCAGCAGCGAGTCGGGTGAAGCTTTCTTT
TRBV7-6,TRBJ2-5,NA,TRBD2,CASSKGLAGEETQYF,TGTGCCAGCAGCAAGGGACTAGCGGGAGAAGAGACCCAGTACTTC
TRBV30,TRBJ1-3,once,NA,CAWSPLSSGNTIYF,TGTGCCTGGAGTCCTCTAAGCTCTGGAAACACCATATATTTT
TRBV27,TRBJ1-4,NA,TRBD1,CASSSWTGGTNEKLFF,TGTGCCAGCAGTAGCTGGACAGGGGGCACTAATGAAAAACTGTTTTTT
TRBV2,TRBJ2-7,NA,NA,CASSEVGWGRTSEQYF,TGTGCCAGCAGTGAAGTGGGTTGGGGCAGGACCTCCGAGCAGTACTTC
TRBV11-2,TRBJ2-2,NA,TRBD2,CASRSLAGTGELFF,TGTGCCAGCAGATCACTAGCGGGCACCGGGGAGCTGTTTTTT
TRBV11-2,TRBJ2-7,NA,TRBD2,CASSPAGGYEQYF,TGTGCCAGCAGCCCGGCGGGGGGCTACGAGCAGTACTTC
TRBV2,TRBJ2-1,few,TRBD1,CASSSLGTGYNEQFF,TGTGCCAGCAGCAGTCTCGGGACAGGGTACAATGAGCAGTTCTTC
TRBV30,TRBJ1-1,few,NA,CARMARQGNTEAFF,TGTGCCCGGATGGCCCGTCAGGGTAATACTGAAGCTTTCTTT
TRBV5-1,TRBJ1-1,NA,NA,CASSPGQPTEAFF,TGCGCCAGCAGCCCAGGACAGCCCACTGAAGCTTTCTTT
TRBV10-3,TRBJ1-2,once,TRBD1,CAISIQGAVDGYTF,TGTGCCATCAGTATACAGGGGGCGGTCGATGGCTACACCTTC
TRBV5-1,TRBJ2-3,NA,TRBD2,CASRMAGVAGSDTQYF,TGCGCCAGCAGAATGGCCGGGGTAGCGGGATCAGATACGCAGTATTTT
TRBV10-3,TRBJ1-6,NA,NA,CAISDDNYNSPLHF,TGTGCCATCAGCGACGACAACTATAATTCACCCCTCCACTTT
TRBV12-5,TRBJ2-7,NA,NA,CASGLYDYPYEQYF,TGTGCTAGTGGTTTGTACGACTACCCTTACGAGCAGTACTTC
TRBV14,TRBJ2-7,NA,TRBD1,CASSLFPGQIYEQYF,TGTGCCAGCAGCCTCTTTCCGGGACAGATCTACGAGCAGTACTTC
TRBV18,TRBJ2-7,NA,TRBD1,CASSPLGQGGNEQYF,TGTGCCAGCTCACCGTTGGGACAGGGCGGGAACGAGCAGTACTTC
TRBV7-7,TRBJ2-5,few,TRBD2,CASSTSGGAGETQYF,TGTGCCAGCAGCACTAGCGGGGGGGCCGGAGAGACCCAGTACTTC
TRBV6-4,TRBJ2-3,NA,NA,CASSEGTSPTDTQYF,TGTGCCAGCAGTGAGGGTACTAGCCCCACAGATACGCAGTATTTT
TRBV25-1,TRBJ2-5,NA,TRBD2,CASSEWPIAGVETQYF,TGTGCCAGCAGTGAATGGCCGATAGCGGGGGTGGAGACCCAGTACTTC
TRBV27,TRBJ1-1,NA,NA,CASSFLGPGDAMVAFF,TGTGCCAGCAGTTTCCTCGGTCCGGGGGACGCCATGGTCGCTTTCTTT
TRBV10-1,TRBJ2-1,NA,NA,CASSLLRNNEQFF,TGCGCCAGCAGCCTACTAAGAAACAATGAGCAGTTCTTC
TRBV11-2,TRBJ2-7,once,TRBD2,CASGFLAGGLSYEQYF,TGTGCCAGCGGTTTTCTAGCGGGAGGCCTCTCCTACGAGCAGTACTTC
TRBV5-4,TRBJ2-5,NA,TRBD2,CASSSGLAGFQTQYF,TGTGCCAGCAGCTCGGGACTAGCGGGCTTCCAGACCCAGTACTTC
TRBV6-4,TRBJ2-7,few,TRBD2,CASTYMGERTRFSYEQYF,TGTGCCAGCACCTATATGGGTGAACGGACTAGATTTTCCTACGAGCAGTACTTC
TRBV5-4,TRBJ2-7,NA,TRBD2,CASSVGTSPPDVYEQYF,TGTGCCAGCAGTGTAGGGACTAGCCCACCCGACGTGTACGAGCAGTACTTC